These T cell receptor beta chains were read from a single sample in a study of blood T cell repertoires in COVID-19. The repertoire was sequenced with immunoSEQ multiplex PCR; TCRdb's copy has only in-frame clones and lacks some. This table holds approximately 73,000 clones, roughly 86% found once. Sequencing used peripheral blood. The receptors stem from a woman aged 60-75 years with acute or convalescent COVID-19. The CDR3 runs from the conserved cysteine through the conserved F or W. Fields, in order: J gene, D gene, V gene, clone size, CDR3 protein, CDR3 DNA. D genes are given only for firm matches. The size entry is marked missing in some rows and otherwise reads once, few, many or a size class.

TRBJ2-2 TRBD1 TRBV7-9 . CASSSEPGQGDSNTGELFF TGTGCCAGCAGCTCCGAACCGGGACAGGGAGACTCGAACACCGGGGAGCTGTTTTTT
TRBJ1-2 . TRBV28 . CASSWRYGYTF TGTGCCAGCAGCTGGAGGTATGGCTACACCTTC
TRBJ2-1 TRBD2 TRBV19 . CASKPLAANNEQFF TGTGCCAGCAAACCCCTAGCGGCCAACAATGAGCAGTTCTTC
TRBJ1-3 . TRBV28 . CASSDPGGNYGNTIYF TGTGCCAGCAGTGACCCCGGAGGGAATTATGGAAACACCATATATTTT
TRBJ2-7 TRBD2 TRBV10-3 . CAISGLAGVEQYF TGTGCCATCAGTGGACTAGCGGGAGTCGAGCAGTACTTC
TRBJ2-1 TRBD1 TRBV5-6 . CASSSGQLTYNEQFF TGTGCCAGCAGCTCGGGACAGCTCACCTACAATGAGCAGTTCTTC
TRBJ2-5 . TRBV10-3 once CAISPGETQYF TGTGCCATCTCCCCCGGGGAGACCCAGTACTTC
TRBJ1-2 . TRBV4-1 . CASSPPGRYGYTF TGCGCCAGCAGCCCGCCAGGTCGATATGGCTACACCTTC
TRBJ2-5 . TRBV7-9 . CASSLLHGPEETQYF TGTGCCAGCAGCTTGCTCCATGGCCCAGAAGAGACCCAGTACTTC
TRBJ1-1 . TRBV5-1 . CASSLAVTGTEAFF TGCGCCAGCAGCTTGGCCGTTACGGGCACTGAAGCTTTCTTT
TRBJ1-5 . TRBV30 . CAWSAGGGDQPQHF TGTGCCTGGTCCGCCGGAGGAGGGGATCAGCCCCAGCATTTT
TRBJ1-4 TRBD1 TRBV9 . CASSPHQGAGEKLFF TGTGCCAGCAGCCCCCACCAGGGGGCTGGTGAAAAACTGTTTTTT
TRBJ2-1 TRBD2 TRBV27 . CASTTSWWEGHEQFF TGTGCCAGCACCACGTCTTGGTGGGAGGGACATGAGCAGTTCTTC
TRBJ2-2 TRBD1 TRBV3-1/TRBV3-2 . CASSQDSRQGFTGELFF TGTGCCAGCAGCCAAGATTCGAGACAGGGTTTCACCGGGGAGCTGTTTTTT
TRBJ1-5 . TRBV27 . CASSLFGVGAEVDQPQHF TGTGCCAGCAGTTTATTCGGCGTTGGAGCGGAGGTCGATCAGCCCCAGCATTTT
TRBJ1-2 . TRBV12-3/TRBV12-4 . CASSQGLNYGYTF TGTGCCAGCAGCCAGGGACTTAACTATGGCTACACCTTC
TRBJ1-3 TRBD1 TRBV19 . CASSMGQVSYGNTIYF TGTGCCAGTAGTATGGGACAGGTATCATACGGAAACACCATATATTTT
TRBJ1-6 TRBD1 TRBV7-3 . CASSLDRGGSPLHF TGTGCCAGCAGCTTAGACAGGGGAGGATCACCCCTCCACTTT
TRBJ1-3 . TRBV3-1/TRBV3-2 . CASSHDSSSGNTIYF TGTGCCAGCAGCCATGACAGTAGCTCTGGAAACACCATATATTTT
TRBJ2-7 . TRBV5-1 . CASSSSPGQYF TGCGCCAGCAGCTCTTCACCGGGGCAGTACTTC
TRBJ1-5 TRBD1 TRBV24-1 . CATRQTGSNQPQHF TGTGCCACCAGGCAGACAGGGAGCAATCAGCCCCAGCATTTT
TRBJ1-3 . TRBV18 . CASSPPQGTEGNTIYF TGTGCCAGCTCACCACCGCAGGGGACGGAAGGAAACACCATATATTTT
TRBJ1-1 TRBD1 TRBV27 . CASSVQGAYTEAFF TGTGCCAGCAGTGTCCAGGGGGCGTACACTGAAGCTTTCTTT
TRBJ1-1 TRBD1 TRBV29-1 . CSVGHWGQANTEAFF TGCAGCGTTGGCCATTGGGGACAGGCCAACACTGAAGCTTTCTTT
TRBJ2-3 TRBD2 TRBV4-2 . CASSQYQREWIADTQYF TGTGCCAGCAGCCAATATCAGCGGGAGTGGATTGCAGATACGCAGTATTTT
TRBJ2-7 TRBD1 TRBV4-3 . CASSQDRRGLYEQYF TGCGCCAGCAGCCAAGATCGTAGGGGGCTTTACGAGCAGTACTTC
TRBJ2-7 . TRBV28 . CASSLWGGAGTNYEQYF TGTGCCAGCAGTTTATGGGGTGGGGCAGGCACAAACTACGAGCAGTACTTC
TRBJ2-5 TRBD2 TRBV20-1 . CSASRLAGVETQYF TGCAGTGCTAGTCGACTAGCGGGAGTTGAGACCCAGTACTTC
TRBJ2-2 TRBD1 TRBV23-1 . CASSHRTGGLPGELFF TGCGCCAGCAGTCACAGGACAGGGGGCCTCCCCGGGGAGCTGTTTTTT
TRBJ2-1 TRBD1 TRBV7-2 . CASSLGSDRVHNEQFF TGTGCCAGCAGCTTAGGGTCGGACAGGGTCCACAATGAGCAGTTCTTC
TRBJ1-6 . TRBV4-3 . CASSQDRRSPLHF TGCGCCAGCAGCCAAGATCGTCGTTCACCCCTCCACTTT
TRBJ1-1 . TRBV28 . CASSPPGELGEAFF TGTGCCAGCAGTCCTCCGGGGGAGCTGGGCGAGGCTTTCTTT
TRBJ2-7 . TRBV27 . CAIPQGRNEQYF TGTGCCATCCCGCAGGGCCGCAACGAGCAGTACTTC
TRBJ1-2 . TRBV2 . CASSEEWGGRNYGYTF TGTGCCAGCAGTGAAGAATGGGGGGGACGTAACTATGGCTACACCTTC
TRBJ1-2 . TRBV7-9 . CASSRSGTVLGYTF TGTGCCAGCAGCCGGTCCGGGACTGTGCTCGGCTACACCTTC
TRBJ1-5 . TRBV28 . CASIQGTNSNQPQHF TGTGCCAGCATTCAGGGGACAAACAGCAATCAGCCCCAGCATTTT
TRBJ1-4 . TRBV5-1 few CASSFGRPGGEEKLFF TGCGCCAGCAGCTTCGGTAGACCGGGGGGCGAAGAAAAACTGTTTTTT
TRBJ2-4 TRBD1 TRBV28 . CASSRGLGQENIQYF TGTGCCAGCAGTAGAGGACTTGGACAGGAAAACATTCAGTACTTC
TRBJ2-1 TRBD2 TRBV4-1 . CASSPIGGAGNEQFF TGCGCCAGCAGCCCCATCGGGGGGGCGGGTAATGAGCAGTTCTTC
TRBJ1-1 TRBD1 TRBV6-6 . CASSLQGTNTEAFF TGTGCCAGCAGCTTACAGGGGACGAACACTGAAGCTTTCTTT
TRBJ1-6 . TRBV7-2 . CASSSLFNSPLHF TGTGCCAGCAGCTCCCTTTTTAATTCACCCCTCCACTTT
TRBJ2-5 . TRBV3-1/TRBV3-2 . CASSQDLSGLAETQYF TGTGCCAGCAGCCAAGATTTGAGTGGGCTAGCGGAGACCCAGTACTTC
TRBJ2-1 . TRBV7-9 . CASSYPLAEEFF TGTGCCAGCAGCTATCCACTGGCCGAGGAGTTCTTC
TRBJ1-6 . TRBV5-1 . CASSPRTDYNSPLHF TGCGCCAGCAGCCCTAGGACAGACTATAATTCACCCCTCCACTTT
TRBJ2-7 . TRBV4-3 once CASSQDPRGEQYF TGCGCCAGCAGCCAAGATCCTCGGGGCGAGCAGTACTTC
TRBJ2-4 . TRBV24-1 . CATSDLGAGIQYF TGTGCCACCAGTGATTTGGGTGCGGGCATTCAGTACTTC
TRBJ2-7 TRBD1 TRBV29-1 . CSILPGTGSYEQYF TGCAGCATCTTACCCGGGACAGGGTCCTACGAGCAGTACTTC
TRBJ2-1 TRBD2 TRBV30 . CAWRTSGRTNEQFF TGTGCCTGGAGAACTAGCGGGAGGACCAATGAGCAGTTCTTC
TRBJ2-2 . TRBV20-1 . CSASEQGHGELFF TGCAGTGCTAGTGAGCAGGGGCACGGGGAGCTGTTTTTT
TRBJ2-3 TRBD2 TRBV9 . CASSVGPAGVTDTQYF TGTGCCAGCAGCGTAGGTCCAGCGGGGGTGACGGATACGCAGTATTTT
TRBJ1-3 . TRBV4-2 . CASSQELVGAPGNTIYF TGTGCCAGCAGCCAAGAGCTTGTTGGGGCCCCTGGAAACACCATATATTTT
TRBJ2-3 . TRBV2 . CASSGAGSSTDTQYF TGTGCCAGCAGTGGTGCAGGGTCGAGCACAGATACGCAGTATTTT
TRBJ1-3 TRBD1 TRBV9 . CASSRDGQGAGNTIYF TGTGCCAGCAGCAGAGACGGACAGGGGGCTGGAAACACCATATATTTT
TRBJ2-1 TRBD1 TRBV24-1 . CATSDGQGAIGNEQFF TGTGCCACCAGTGATGGCCAGGGGGCTATTGGAAATGAGCAGTTCTTC
TRBJ2-1 TRBD2 TRBV3-1/TRBV3-2 . CASSQEGLAHNEQFF TGTGCCAGCAGCCAAGAAGGACTAGCGCACAATGAGCAGTTCTTC
TRBJ2-3 TRBD1 TRBV5-6 . CASSSLTGYTDTQYF TGTGCCAGCAGCTCCTTGACAGGGTATACAGATACGCAGTATTTT
TRBJ1-2 TRBD1 TRBV5-5 . CASSPWTGSGYTF TGTGCCAGCAGCCCGTGGACAGGGTCGGGCTACACCTTC
TRBJ2-7 TRBD1 TRBV29-1 . CSVESQGAYEQYF TGCAGCGTTGAATCCCAGGGGGCCTACGAGCAGTACTTC